These 28 T cell receptor beta chains originate from one sample sequenced in a study of blood T cell repertoires in COVID-19. The data were produced by immunoSEQ multiplex PCR, yet TCRdb's version contains in-frame clones alone and is incomplete. The data contain 180,000 or so clones, about 85% of them singletons. The sample was peripheral blood. These receptors were collected from a woman of 80 years or more with acute or convalescent COVID-19.

The CDR3 DNA reads TGTGCCTGTAAGAGTAGAGACAGGGGAGACACAGATACGCAGTATTTT. It yields the protein CACKSRDRGDTDTQYF. The V call is TRBV30, the J call TRBJ2-3; 8 bases match TRBD1. The CDR3 contains 16 residues. The trim removed 6 bases at V and 2 bases at J, leaving 13 bases unmatched. Per the germline V gene, CDR1 is GTSNPN and CDR2 is SVGIG (reference sequence).

The rearrangement joins TRBV11-2 to TRBJ1-4; D gene uncertain. V shed 1 base and J shed 7 bases, with 13 bases lying between them. Germline V gives CDR1 SGHAT, CDR2 FQNNGV. The CDR3 is made up of 15 amino acids. The CDR3 reads CASSLVSGGPEKLFF. CDR3 coding DNA: TGTGCCAGCAGCTTAGTTTCAGGAGGACCTGAAAAACTGTTTTTT.

The rearrangement uses TRBV24-1 and TRBJ1-6; D call uncertain. Germline CDR1 and CDR2: KGHDR and SFDVKD. The CDR3 runs to 16 residues. Trimming removed 2 bases from V and 2 bases from J, with 9 bases in between. CDR3 coding DNA: TGTGCCACCAGTGATTACCGGGGTGCCTATAATTCACCCCTCCACTTT. This translates into CATSDYRGAYNSPLHF.

This chain joins TRBV5-6 and TRBJ2-5; D is ambiguous. CDR1 is SGHDT and CDR2 is YYEEEE in the germline V gene. CDR3 length equals 11 residues. V was clipped by 1 base and J by 4 bases, with 2 bases between them. As DNA, the CDR3 is TGTGCCAGCAGCTTGCTAGAGACCCAGTACTTC. The encoded protein is CASSLLETQYF.

The chain joins TRBV5-1 to TRBJ2-1; 8 bases agree with TRBD2. Germline V lookup: CDR1 SGHRS, CDR2 YFSETQ. V gave up 4 bases and J gave up 3 bases; unmatched junction bases: 9. The CDR3 contains 16 residues. The CDR3 DNA reads TGCGCCAGCAGCCAGGTCGGGACTAGAGGCTACAATGAGCAGTTCTTC. Translation: CASSQVGTRGYNEQFF.

The genes are TRBV6-5 and TRBJ1-2; TRBD1 matches 7 bases. The germline V gene encodes CDR1 MNHEY and CDR2 SVGAGI. Germline trimming cut 6 bases from V and 1 base from J; bases unmatched to any gene: 8. There are 15 residues in the CDR3. This CDR3 is CASRPQGSINYGYTF. In DNA, the CDR3 is TGTGCCAGCAGGCCACAGGGGTCGATTAACTATGGCTACACCTTC.

The V and J genes are TRBV19 and TRBJ2-3; D is unclear. The germline gives CDR1 LNHDA, CDR2 SQIVND (reference sequence). V gave up 4 bases and J gave up 3 bases, with 11 bases separating them. The CDR3 covers 14 residues. CDR3 sequence (DNA): TGTGCCAGTAGTACTGCCCTAGTTACAGATACGCAGTATTTT. Protein sequence: CASSTALVTDTQYF. The full variable domain, in which reference TRBV19 and TRBJ2-3 provide the parts outside the CDR3, is DGGITQSPKYLFRKEGQNVTLSCEQNLNHDAMYWYRQDPGQGLRLIYYSQIVNDFQKGDIAEGYSVSREKKESFPLTVTSAQKNPTAFYLCASSTALVTDTQYFGPGTRLTVL.

This sequence joins TRBV19 and TRBJ1-1, with D hard to call. The CDR3 has 18 residues. The V and J ends lost 3 bases and 0 bases respectively, with 20 bases between them. The germline V gene has CDR1 LNHDA and CDR2 SQIVND (reference sequence). CDR3 loop: CASSISGPGGLMNTEAFF. The CDR3 DNA sequence: TGTGCCAGTAGTATTAGCGGCCCGGGTGGCCTCATGAACACTGAAGCTTTCTTT.

The rearrangement uses TRBV7-2 and TRBJ2-5; D perhaps matches TRBD2 (5 bases). Trimming left V 5 bases short and J 5 bases short, with 9 bases between. CDR3 size: 12 residues. Germline lookup yields CDR1 SGHTA and CDR2 FQGNSA. The CDR3 DNA follows: TGTGCCAGCAGCAAACGAGGGGAGACCCAGTACTTC. Its translation: CASSKRGETQYF.

Comments on this clone: Other DNA sequences from this sample encode an identical CDR3 as well. This chain links TRBV7-9 with TRBJ2-7; TRBD2 aligns across 8 bases. With V trimmed by 3 bases and J by 0 bases, 1 base remained unmatched. Germline V gene data show CDR1 as SEHNR and CDR2 as FQNEAQ (reference sequence). The CDR3 contains 14 residues. In DNA form, the CDR3 reads TGTGCCAGCAGCTTCAGCGGGAGCTCCTACGAGCAGTACTTC. Translating gives CASSFSGSSYEQYF.

V gene TRBV14 combines with J gene TRBJ2-1, with 7 bases lining up with TRBD2. Germline V gives CDR1 SGHDN, CDR2 FVKESK. The V and J ends lost 3 bases and 4 bases, in that order; junction bases with no gene match: 6. This CDR3 has 15 residues. The DNA for the CDR3 is TGTGCCAGCAGCCAGTCTAGCGGAGTATACAATGAGCAGTTCTTC. Translating gives CASSQSSGVYNEQFF.

This chain joins TRBV5-6 and TRBJ1-2; D not resolved. V lost 0 bases and J 5 bases, leaving 8 bases between the germline ends. The CDR3 totals 13 residues. CDR1 is SGHDT and CDR2 is YYEEEE in the germline V gene. The CDR3 bases are TGTGCCAGCAGCTTGGAACCCGGGTATGGCTACACCTTC. Its protein product is CASSLEPGYGYTF.

The gene calls are TRBV27 and TRBJ2-3; D not resolved. The V and J ends lost 5 bases and 2 bases respectively, with 14 bases between them. Germline V gene sequence: CDR1 MNHEY, CDR2 SMNVEV (reference sequence). This CDR3 is built from 15 residues. The CDR3, as DNA: TGTGCCAGCAGTCCCCGAGTAGTTTCCACAGATACGCAGTATTTT. Protein product: CASSPRVVSTDTQYF.

The chain recombines TRBV19 with TRBJ1-1; the match to TRBD1 covers 8 bases. The CDR3 contains 15 residues. V lost 3 bases and J lost 0; bases outside the gene matches: 3. Germline V gene sequence: CDR1 LNHDA, CDR2 SQIVND (reference sequence). Here the CDR3 reads CASSMRTGLNTEAFF. CDR3 nucleotides: TGTGCCAGTAGTATGAGGACAGGGCTGAACACTGAAGCTTTCTTT.

The chain has TRBV12-3 or TRBV12-4 and TRBJ2-3; TRBD2 is a possible D gene (5 bases). V was pared by 8 bases and J by 1 base, with 10 bases between. This CDR3 is 13 amino acids long. In DNA form, the CDR3 reads TGTGCCAGCTCTGGCGGGCGCACAGATACGCAGTATTTT. Amino acids: CASSGGRTDTQYF.

The chain is built from TRBV5-1 and TRBJ2-3, with TRBD2 identical over 11 bases. CDR1 and CDR2 (germline): SGHRS, YFSETQ. V was clipped by 4 bases and J by 2 bases; unmatched bases: 6. CDR3 length: 16 amino acids. CDR3 amino acids: CASSIGTSGDTDTQYF. The CDR3 DNA reads as TGCGCCAGCAGCATTGGGACTAGCGGAGACACAGATACGCAGTATTTT. The full variable domain, its missing parts supplied by reference TRBV5-1 and TRBJ2-3, is KAGVTQTPRYLIKTRGQQVTLSCSPISGHRSVSWYQQTPGQGLQFLFEYFSETQRNKGNFPGRFSGRQFSNSRSEMNVSTLELGDSALYLCASSIGTSGDTDTQYFGPGTRLTVL.

The chain joins TRBV7-9 to TRBJ2-1, with TRBD2 matching 7 bases. CDR1 and CDR2 from the germline V gene are SEHNR and FQNEAQ (reference sequence). The CDR3 runs 15 residues. V trimming: 1 base; J trimming: 2 bases; junction bases outside the gene matches: 2. As DNA, the CDR3 is TGTGCCAGCAGCTTAGTACTAGCGACCTACAATGAGCAGTTCTTC. As protein: CASSLVLATYNEQFF.

This clone was seen just once. This chain links TRBV6-5 with TRBJ2-1; 7 nucleotides agree with TRBD2. In germline, CDR1 is MNHEY, CDR2 SVGAGI. The J segment lost 9 bases and the V segment lost 6 bases, leaving 8 bases of the junction unmatched. CDR3 length: 13 residues. The CDR3: CASRVSGGSEQFF. The CDR3 DNA reads as TGTGCCAGCAGGGTCTCGGGAGGTAGTGAGCAGTTCTTC.

This chain joins TRBV27 and TRBJ1-5, with 9 bases lining up with TRBD1. Germline V gene data show CDR1 as MNHEY and CDR2 as SMNVEV (reference sequence). The CDR3 length is 15 residues. V gave up 6 bases and J gave up 1 base; unmatched junction bases: 4. The CDR3 here is CASRQQGASNQPQHF. CDR3 nucleotides: TGTGCCAGCAGACAACAGGGGGCAAGCAATCAGCCCCAGCATTTT.

The gene calls are TRBV3-1 (or the pseudogene TRBV3-2) and TRBJ2-2; 8 bases line up with TRBD2. Losses at the gene ends were 0 bases for V and 3 bases for J; bases not matched to a gene: 9. The V gene's germline CDR1 is LGHDT and CDR2 YNNKEL (reference sequence). CDR3 size: 18 residues. CDR3 residues: CASSQDSRLASHTGELFF. CDR3 nucleotide sequence: TGTGCCAGCAGCCAAGATTCGAGACTAGCGTCTCACACCGGGGAGCTGTTTTTT.

V usage is TRBV6-5 and J usage is TRBJ1-2, with no clear D. The CDR3 is 13 residues long. Per germline, CDR1 MNHEY and CDR2 SVGAGI. V was shortened by 5 bases and J by 3 bases, with 10 bases between the two germline ends. The DNA for the CDR3 is TGTGCCAGCAGTCCCCCGGGGTACTATGGCTACACCTTC. Protein sequence: CASSPPGYYGYTF.

The chain joins TRBV4-2 to TRBJ2-7; 7 nucleotides match TRBD1. The CDR3 extends over 14 amino acids. Germline assignment: CDR1 LGHNA and CDR2 YNFKEQ. With V trimmed by 1 base and J by 6 bases, 6 bases remained unmatched. The CDR3 bases are TGTGCCAGCAGCCAAGGCCAGGGGGTGGGCGAGCAGTACTTC. This codes for CASSQGQGVGEQYF.

The chain carries TRBV3-1 (or the pseudogene TRBV3-2) and TRBJ1-2; 8 positions match TRBD1. The V gene end was trimmed by 3 bases and the J gene end by 4 bases; junction bases not matched to a gene: 10. Germline loops: CDR1 LGHDT, CDR2 YNNKEL (reference sequence). The CDR3 totals 16 residues. The CDR3 spells CASSHTPGGSSYGYTF. DNA for the CDR3: TGTGCCAGCAGCCATACGCCAGGGGGCAGTTCCTATGGCTACACCTTC.

A few counts support this clone. The chain employs TRBV2 and TRBJ1-2; unclear D gene. V was pared by 6 bases and J by 4 bases, with 6 bases between. The CDR3 sequence is 11 residues long. CDR1 is SNHLY, CDR2 FYNNEI, per germline. CDR3: CASRYFYGYTF. The CDR3 DNA sequence: TGTGCCAGCAGATACTTCTATGGCTACACCTTC.

The V gene is TRBV10-1, the J gene TRBJ2-6; no clear D gene. V gave up 3 bases and J gave up 0 bases, with 3 bases separating them. This CDR3 contains 14 residues. Germline loops: CDR1 WNHNN, CDR2 SYGVQD (reference sequence). The CDR3 DNA reads as TGCGCCAGCAGTGATAGCTCTGGGGCCAACGTCCTGACTTTC. Protein: CASSDSSGANVLTF.

This clone was found once. The genes are TRBV6-5 and TRBJ1-1; D gene unclear. From germline, CDR1 is MNHEY and CDR2 SVGAGI. CDR3 length equals 13 residues. V dropped 5 bases and J dropped 1 base, with 8 bases sitting between them. CDR3 coding DNA: TGTGCCAGCAGTCCCGAAGCGAACACTGAAGCTTTCTTT. Translating gives CASSPEANTEAFF.

Of note for this clone: Mismatch with germline at one junction end may stem from a read error. CDR3 protein: CASSPGGGFNEQFF. The DNA of the CDR3 is TGTGCTAGCAGCCCAGGGGGCGGGTTTAATGAGCAGTTCTTC. This chain uses TRBV7-7 with TRBJ2-1, with TRBD1 identical over 8 bases. The CDR3 spans 14 residues. CDR1 SSHAT and CDR2 FNYEAQ come from the germline V gene (reference sequence).

The chain uses TRBV7-9 and TRBJ1-1, with D maybe TRBD1 (6 bases). Trimming left V 4 bases short and J 0 bases short, with 9 bases between. Germline loops: CDR1 SEHNR, CDR2 FQNEAQ (reference sequence). The CDR3 consists of 14 residues. The chain's CDR3 is CASSYREMNTEAFF. The CDR3 bases are TGTGCCAGCAGCTACAGGGAGATGAACACTGAAGCTTTCTTT.